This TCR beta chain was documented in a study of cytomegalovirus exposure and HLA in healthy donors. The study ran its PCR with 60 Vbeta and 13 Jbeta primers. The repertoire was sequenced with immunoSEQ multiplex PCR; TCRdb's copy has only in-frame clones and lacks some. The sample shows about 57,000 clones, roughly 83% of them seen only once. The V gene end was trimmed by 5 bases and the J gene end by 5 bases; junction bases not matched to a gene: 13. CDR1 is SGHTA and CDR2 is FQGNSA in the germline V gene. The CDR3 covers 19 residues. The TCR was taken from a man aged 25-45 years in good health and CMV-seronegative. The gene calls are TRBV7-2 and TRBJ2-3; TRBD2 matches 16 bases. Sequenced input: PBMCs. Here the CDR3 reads CASSPSGTSGRAPGDTQYF. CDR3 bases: TGTGCCAGCAGCCCGTCAGGGACTAGCGGGAGGGCCCCCGGAGATACGCAGTATTTT.